This T cell receptor (beta chain) originates from a study of metastatic and nonmetastatic thyroid tumors. Overall study findings and caveats: It was reported that TCR beta diversity was significantly higher in malignant thyroid tumors than benign nodules, in blood and tumor.

Worth noting for this clone: Its target is unknown. Possible read error: a much larger clone is one base away.

TCRdb re-called clones from the PCR reads using MiXCR. This sample has around 24,000 clones, with roughly 25% found just once. Not a single patient had been given any form of treatment at any point before undergoing thyroid surgery. The material sequenced was tumor tissue. The TCR comes from a male donor with papillary thyroid cancer or a benign thyroid nodule (not recorded which). Some clones in this sample may be carry-over from other donors' samples.

CDR3 sequence reads: CASSNTGGLAF. The CDR3 nucleotides read TGTGCCAGCAGTAACACAGGGGGCCTAGCCTTC. V gene TRBV28 combines with J gene TRBJ2-1, with 9 bases lining up with TRBD1. Per germline, CDR1 MDHEN and CDR2 SYDVKM. The CDR3 loop spans 11 amino acids.